This record concerns one TCR beta chain sequence. No antigen is known for it. The repertoire was sequenced with immunoSEQ multiplex PCR; TCRdb's copy has only in-frame clones and lacks some. The data show about 130,000 clones, approximately 88% seen once. This entry comes from a study of T cell responses to AZD1222 COVID-19 vaccine. Study results and caveats: Spike-wide coverage was observed for vaccine-associated CD4 TCRs, with dominant responses at 160-218 and 743-854.

The material sequenced was peripheral blood, taken on day 0 of MenACWY control vaccination. This receptor was identified in an adult in good health.

CDR3 sequence: CASTVSAAGVNEQYF. DNA for the CDR3: TGCGCCAGCACGGTTTCGGCAGCGGGAGTAAACGAGCAGTACTTC. The chain couples TRBV5-1 to TRBJ2-7; 8 bases fit TRBD2. Trimming removed 6 bases from V and 5 bases from J; junction bases left unmatched: 13. Germline V CDR1 and CDR2: SGHRS, YFSETQ. This CDR3 contains 15 residues.